The clone carrying this T cell receptor beta chain showed up many times. The CDR3 loop spans 15 amino acids. Trimming removed 5 bases from V and 4 bases from J; junction bases left unmatched: 8. In germline, CDR1 is DFQATT, CDR2 SNEGSKA (reference sequence). The sample belongs to a study of T-cell reconstitution after alpha-beta-depleted transplantation in children. It was with unique molecular identifiers that the TCRbeta library was prepared. TCRdb re-derived calls from the PCR reads in MiXCR, one entry per CDR3 protein. The table has over 550,000 distinct CDR3 sequences, about 10% seen once. The clonotype originates from a human donor who donated a stem cell graft to a child with acute myeloid leukemia. This chain joins TRBV20-1 and TRBJ2-1, with 10 bases that match TRBD2. The material sequenced was PBMCs from the stem cell graft donor, taken from the stem cell graft. DNA for the CDR3: TGCAGTGCTCCTGGACTAGCGGCGTCATACAATGAGCAGTTCTTC. Translation gives CSAPGLAASYNEQFF.